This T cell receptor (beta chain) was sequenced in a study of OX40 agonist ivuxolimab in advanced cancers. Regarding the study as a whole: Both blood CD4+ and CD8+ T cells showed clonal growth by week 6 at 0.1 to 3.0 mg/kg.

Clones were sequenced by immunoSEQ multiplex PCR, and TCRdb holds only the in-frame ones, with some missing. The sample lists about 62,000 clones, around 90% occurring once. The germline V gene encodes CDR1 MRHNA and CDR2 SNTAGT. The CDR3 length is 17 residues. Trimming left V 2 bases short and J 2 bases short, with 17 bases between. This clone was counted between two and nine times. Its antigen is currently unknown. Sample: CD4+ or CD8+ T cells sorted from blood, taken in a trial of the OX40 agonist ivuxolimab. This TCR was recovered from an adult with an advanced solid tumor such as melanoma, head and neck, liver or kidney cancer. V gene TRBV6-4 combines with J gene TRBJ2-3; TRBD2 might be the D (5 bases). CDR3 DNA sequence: TGTGCCAGCAGTGACGGTCTTTCTAGCCTATCCACAGATACGCAGTATTTT. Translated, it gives CASSDGLSSLSTDTQYF.